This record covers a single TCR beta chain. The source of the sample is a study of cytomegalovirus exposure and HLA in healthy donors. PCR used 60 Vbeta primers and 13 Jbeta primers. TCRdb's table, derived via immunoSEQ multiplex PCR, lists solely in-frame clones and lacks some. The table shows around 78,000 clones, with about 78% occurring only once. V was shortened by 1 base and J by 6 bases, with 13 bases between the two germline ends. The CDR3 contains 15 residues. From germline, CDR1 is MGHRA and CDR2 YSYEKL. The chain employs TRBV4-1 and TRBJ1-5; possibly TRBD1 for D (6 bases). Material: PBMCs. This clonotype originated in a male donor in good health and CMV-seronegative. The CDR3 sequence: CASSQVPGEGQPQHF. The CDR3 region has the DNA TGCGCCAGCAGCCAAGTTCCAGGGGAGGGTCAGCCCCAGCATTTT.